Below are 9 T cell receptor beta chains sequenced from a single sample in a study of cytomegalovirus exposure and HLA in healthy donors. The table came from immunoSEQ multiplex PCR; TCRdb's copy has only in-frame clones and leaves some out. Among about 70,000 clones listed, 94% were seen once. The material sequenced was PBMCs. All receptors derive from a woman aged 18 to 35 in good health and CMV-seropositive.

The chain uses TRBV5-4 and TRBJ1-1; D may be TRBD1 (5 bases). Germline CDR1 is SGHNT and CDR2 is YYREEE (reference sequence). CDR3 length equals 14 residues. V was cut by 2 bases and J by 1 base, with 9 bases left in between. CDR3 coding DNA: TGTGCCAGCAGCTTTCAGGGTGGGAACACTGAAGCTTTCTTT. It translates to CASSFQGGNTEAFF. The whole variable domain, remainder taken from reference TRBV5-4 and TRBJ1-1, is ETGVTQSPTHLIKTRGQQVTLRCSSQSGHNTVSWYQQALGQGPQFIFQYYREEENGRGNFPPRFSGLQFPNYSSELNVNALELDDSALYLCASSFQGGNTEAFFGQGTRLTVV.

V is TRBV19 and J is TRBJ2-7; D is possibly TRBD2 (5 bases). Germline loops: CDR1 LNHDA, CDR2 SQIVND (reference sequence). V lost 6 bases and J lost 6, with 12 bases in between. This CDR3 is 12 amino acids long. CDR3 DNA: TGTGCCAGTAGCTGGGTCAGCGGCGAGCAGTACTTC. Translation: CASSWVSGEQYF.

The V and J genes are TRBV28 and TRBJ2-4; TRBD2 matches 11 bases. From germline, CDR1 is MDHEN and CDR2 SYDVKM. J gave up 4 bases and V 4 bases, and 3 bases lay outside the gene matches. CDR3 length: 15 residues. This chain's CDR3 is CASSSGLAGKNIQYF. CDR3 bases: TGTGCCAGCAGTTCAGGACTAGCGGGTAAAAACATTCAGTACTTC. Looking up the rest from reference TRBV28 and TRBJ2-4 gives the full variable domain: DVKVTQSSRYLVKRTGEKVFLECVQDMDHENMFWYRQDPGLGLRLIYFSYDVKMKEKGDIPEGYSVSREKKERFSLILESASTNQTSMYLCASSSGLAGKNIQYFGAGTRLSVL.

The chain uses TRBV4-1 and TRBJ2-5; TRBD2 aligns across 8 bases. CDR1 is MGHRA, CDR2 YSYEKL, per germline. V was clipped by 0 bases and J by 4 bases; unmatched bases: 13. This CDR3 region has 18 residues. This chain's CDR3 is CASSQEPLSGSGGETQYF. Here the CDR3 DNA reads TGCGCCAGCAGCCAAGAGCCGCTGAGCGGGAGTGGGGGAGAGACCCAGTACTTC.

The rearrangement uses TRBV4-1 and TRBJ1-5, with a possible D match to TRBD1 (6 bases). V was cut by 5 bases and J by 2 bases, with 10 bases left in between. Per germline, CDR1 MGHRA and CDR2 YSYEKL. The CDR3 spans 14 residues. CDR3 bases: TGCGCCAGCAGCGACACAGGGCGCAATCAGCCCCAGCATTTT. Translated: CASSDTGRNQPQHF.

The J gene is TRBJ2-7, the V gene TRBV15, with D hard to call. The germline V gene has CDR1 LNHNV and CDR2 YYDKDF (reference sequence). CDR3 length: 15 amino acids. The V gene lost 1 base and the J gene lost 1 base, with 11 bases spanning the gap. The CDR3 nucleotides are TGTGCCACCAGCAGAGCAGGTGCAGGATCCTACGAGCAGTACTTC. This gives the protein CATSRAGAGSYEQYF. Full variable domain (outside the CDR3, taken from reference TRBV15 and TRBJ2-7): DAMVIQNPRYQVTQFGKPVTLSCSQTLNHNVMYWYQQKSSQAPKLLFHYYDKDFNNEADTPDNFQSRRPNTSFCFLDIRSPGLGDTAMYLCATSRAGAGSYEQYFGPGTRLTVT.

This chain connects TRBV30 to TRBJ1-2, with no clear D. Germline CDR1 and CDR2: GTSNPN and SVGIG (reference sequence). V dropped 2 bases and J dropped 8 bases, with 15 bases sitting between them. This CDR3 is 13 amino acids long. The CDR3 here is CAWSYKGPGGYTF. CDR3 nucleotides: TGTGCCTGGAGTTATAAGGGCCCGGGGGGCTACACCTTC. Full variable domain (missing parts from reference TRBV30 and TRBJ1-2): SQTIHQWPATLVQPVGSPLSLECTVEGTSNPNLYWYRQAAGRGLQLLFYSVGIGQISSEVPQNLSASRPQDRQFILSSKKLLLSDSGFYLCAWSYKGPGGYTFGSGTRLTVV.

This rearrangement joins TRBV30 to TRBJ1-4, with TRBD1 identical over 9 bases. The CDR3 consists of 16 residues. Trimming removed 0 bases from V and 1 base from J; junction bases left unmatched: 3. Germline V CDR1 and CDR2: GTSNPN, SVGIG (reference sequence). The CDR3 DNA reads TGTGCCTGGAGTGTCGGACAGGGGATAACTAATGAAAAACTGTTTTTT. Amino acid sequence: CAWSVGQGITNEKLFF.

The rearrangement links TRBV30 to TRBJ1-1; perhaps TRBD1 as D (6 bases). Per germline, CDR1 GTSNPN and CDR2 SVGIG (reference sequence). There are 13 residues in the CDR3. The V gene lost 2 bases and the J gene lost 5 bases, with 12 bases spanning the gap. CDR3: CAWSFGGPTEAFF. CDR3 nucleotide sequence: TGTGCCTGGAGTTTCGGGGGGCCGACTGAAGCTTTCTTT.